This T cell receptor (beta chain) was found in a study of shared clonotypes between healthy human individuals. Study-level information: Researchers assigned three CD4 naive, three CD4 memory, two CD8 naive and one CD8 memory plate to each donor. Regarding the study as a whole: Sampling included only blood; tissue repertoires likely differ.

This CDR3 contains 13 residues. Trimming took 0 bases from V and 5 from J; bases not matched to a gene: 0. Germline lookup yields CDR1 SGDLS and CDR2 YYNGEE. Produced via immunoSEQ multiplex PCR; TCRdb's table is partial and in-frame only. The sample lists fewer than 3 million clones, just under 95% occurring once. A remark on this clone: Its antigen is undetermined. Other DNA variants within this sample encode the same CDR3.

Sequencing used naive CD4+ T cells from PBMCs. Noted subset: CD45RA+ positively selected. The origin of this receptor is a young man in good health. Some clones in this sample may be carry-over from other donors' samples. J is TRBJ2-5 and V is TRBV9; 8 bases match TRBD2. This CDR3 is CASSVGGGETQYF. The CDR3, as DNA: TGTGCCAGCAGCGTAGGCGGGGGGGAGACCCAGTACTTC.